One and the same sample provided the 32 T cell receptor beta chains below, sequenced in a study of T cells in Graves' hyperthyroidism and ophthalmopathy. RNA transcripts served as the template for amplifying TCR beta CDR3 regions. RT-PCR in the first round (using the HTBI primer set) targeted the TCR CDR3. Each CDR3 protein gets one entry after TCRdb re-called the multiplex PCR reads with MiXCR. This sample has about 420,000 distinct CDR3 sequences; around a sixth occur once, and the top ten carry just under 8%. The sequencing input was blood. Receptors originate from a woman younger than 35 with Graves' hyperthyroidism.

This clonotype came up many times. The chain couples TRBV12-5 to TRBJ2-1; D unresolved. V lost 2 bases to trimming and J lost 9 bases, with 5 bases between them. This CDR3 is built from 11 residues. Germline V gene lookup returns CDR1 LGHNT and CDR2 FRNRAP. The CDR3 region has the DNA TGTGCTAGTGGTTTGAAGGGTGAGCAGTTCTTC. Translating gives CASGLKGEQFF.

This clonotype was observed at least ten times. The chain links TRBV6-1 to TRBJ2-1; possibly TRBD2 for D (5 bases). The CDR3 runs 20 residues. Deletions cut 2 bases from V and 4 bases from J, with 27 bases between. CDR1 is MNHNS, CDR2 SASEGT, per germline. Here the CDR3 DNA reads TGTGCCAGCAGTGAAAGGGTTTCGGGAAGACTTAATACGCGGTACAATGAGCAGTTCTTC. Protein: CASSERVSGRLNTRYNEQFF.

This clonotype occurred many times. The chain combines TRBV30 with TRBJ1-5; no clear D gene. Deletions cut 1 base from V and 1 base from J, with 14 bases between. The V gene's germline CDR1 is GTSNPN and CDR2 SVGIG (reference sequence). This CDR3 has 16 amino acids. The CDR3 DNA is TGTGCCTGGAGTGCTGAAGGGTGGAGAAGCAATCAGCCCCAGCATTTT. This sequence encodes CAWSAEGWRSNQPQHF.

This clonotype occurred many times. The chain carries TRBV29-1 and TRBJ2-5; D ambiguous. The CDR3 sequence is 13 residues long. CDR1 is SQVTM and CDR2 is ANQGSEA in the germline V gene. Trimming pared 5 bases from V and 2 bases from J, leaving 12 bases between. The CDR3 nucleotides read TGCAGCGTTCGCGCCAGGCCGCAAGAGACCCAGTACTTC. It is translated as CSVRARPQETQYF.

In this sample, this clonotype turned up many times. J is TRBJ2-7 and V is TRBV24-1, with D unclear. The CDR3 totals 11 residues. Trimming pared 1 base from V and 5 bases from J, leaving 2 bases between. CDR1 and CDR2 from the germline V gene are KGHDR and SFDVKD. This chain's CDR3 is CATSDFDEQYF. In nucleotides, the CDR3 is TGTGCCACCAGTGATTTTGACGAGCAGTACTTC.

This chain links TRBV19 with TRBJ1-4; D is uncertain. The CDR3 is 12 residues long. CDR1 is LNHDA and CDR2 is SQIVND in the germline V gene (reference sequence). V was clipped by 9 bases and J by 6 bases, with 11 bases between them. This chain's CDR3 is CASRRVDEKLFF. As DNA, the CDR3 is TGTGCCAGCCGACGTGTCGATGAAAAACTGTTTTTT.

This clonotype was found many times. The rearrangement uses TRBV6-6 and TRBJ1-2, with D possibly TRBD1 on 6 matching bases. V lost 0 bases, J lost 6 bases, and 23 bases lay in between. CDR1 is MNHNY, CDR2 SVGAGI, per germline (reference sequence). This CDR3 region has 18 residues. This CDR3 reads CASSYSGERTGKRDGYTF. CDR3 DNA: TGTGCCAGCAGTTACTCCGGGGAGCGTACAGGGAAGCGGGATGGCTACACCTTC.

The chain links TRBV5-1 to TRBJ2-3; weak D call: TRBD2 (6 bases). Trimming cost V 0 bases and J 0 bases, with 8 bases left between them. CDR1 and CDR2 from the germline V gene are SGHRS and YFSETQ. The CDR3 is made up of 15 amino acids. The CDR3 spells CASSLGTKSTDTQYF. Written as DNA, the CDR3 is TGCGCCAGCAGCTTGGGGACTAAGAGCACAGATACGCAGTATTTT. The variable domain in full, with the rest retrieved from reference TRBV5-1 and TRBJ2-3, is KAGVTQTPRYLIKTRGQQVTLSCSPISGHRSVSWYQQTPGQGLQFLFEYFSETQRNKGNFPGRFSGRQFSNSRSEMNVSTLELGDSALYLCASSLGTKSTDTQYFGPGTRLTVL.

This clonotype has a count of ten or more. The chain employs TRBV20-1 and TRBJ2-1; D call uncertain. V was trimmed by 4 bases and J by 0 bases, leaving 13 bases between them. The germline gives CDR1 DFQATT, CDR2 SNEGSKA (reference sequence). The CDR3 length is 15 residues. In nucleotides, the CDR3 is TGCAGTGCTACGGTAGGCTTAAACTCCTACAATGAGCAGTTCTTC. Translation gives CSATVGLNSYNEQFF.

This clonotype was seen repeatedly, ten times or more. The rearrangement links TRBV18 to TRBJ2-1; 8 nucleotides match TRBD2. Trimming at V came to 3 bases and at J to 4 bases, leaving 8 bases not matched to a gene. Germline V gene sequence: CDR1 KGHSH, CDR2 LQKENI. This CDR3 is built from 16 residues. CDR3 in amino acids: CASSPLQRGRYNEQFF. In nucleotides, the CDR3 is TGTGCCAGCTCACCCCTCCAGCGGGGGAGGTACAATGAGCAGTTCTTC.

This clonotype was counted ten times or more. The chain joins TRBV6-1 to TRBJ2-7; 7 bases agree with TRBD2. J lost 2 bases, V lost 6 bases, and 13 bases had no gene match. The CDR3 extends over 16 amino acids. Germline V gives CDR1 MNHNS, CDR2 SASEGT. Written as DNA, the CDR3 is TGTGCCAGCAGCCCGCGGGGAGGGGACGCCGCCTACGAGCAGTACTTC. Translation: CASSPRGGDAAYEQYF.

This clonotype was seen repeatedly, ten times or more. The chain has TRBV6-1 and TRBJ1-5, with D perhaps matching TRBD1 (5 bases). The ends were cut back, 5 bases at V and 0 bases at J, with 20 bases in the middle. CDR1 MNHNS and CDR2 SASEGT come from the germline V gene. The CDR3 spans 18 residues. The CDR3 is CASSSFREGFYSNQPQHF. CDR3 sequence (DNA): TGTGCCAGCAGTTCCTTCAGGGAAGGGTTCTATAGCAATCAGCCCCAGCATTTT.

This clonotype showed up many times. V usage is TRBV20-1 and J usage is TRBJ2-7; D possibly corresponds to TRBD2 (6 bases). Trimming pared 6 bases from V and 2 bases from J, leaving 17 bases between. The CDR3 consists of 14 residues. Germline-derived CDR1 and CDR2 are DFQATT and SNEGSKA (reference sequence). CDR3: CSARNDGSPYEQYF. The CDR3 DNA reads as TGCAGTGCCCGGAATGACGGGAGTCCCTACGAGCAGTACTTC.

The rearrangement links TRBV27 to TRBJ1-1; perhaps TRBD1 as D (5 bases). Trimming shortened V by 7 bases and J by 5 bases, and 20 bases separated the two germline ends. The CDR3 consists of 15 residues. Germline CDR1 reads MNHEY; CDR2 reads SMNVEV (reference sequence). The CDR3 is CASTHTGAPRTEAFF. In nucleotides, the CDR3 is TGTGCCAGCACACACACCGGGGCCCCGAGGACTGAAGCTTTCTTT.

For this clonotype: A read error may account for a junction end that differs from germline. This chain links TRBV6-7 with TRBJ2-2; 10 bases fit TRBD1. TRBV6-7 is treated as an ORF (open reading frame) with a function not yet certain. CDR3 size: 12 residues. The CDR3 sequence is CASSTGTGELIF. The CDR3 coding sequence is TGTGCCAGCAGTACCGGGACAGGGGAGTTGATTTTT.

This chain uses TRBV4-1 with TRBJ2-2; 10 nucleotides line up with TRBD1. The CDR3 loop spans 16 amino acids. The V gene end was trimmed by 3 bases and the J gene end by 2 bases; junction bases not matched to a gene: 3. Looked up from germline, CDR1 is MGHRA and CDR2 is YSYEKL. The CDR3 region is CASSQGQGLNTGELFF. The CDR3 bases are TGCGCCAGCAGCCAGGGACAGGGGCTCAACACCGGGGAGCTGTTTTTT.

Concerning this clonotype itself: A read error is likely, as this CDR3 ends without the conserved phenylalanine or tryptophan. The V call is TRBV11-3, the J call TRBJ2-5; 7 nucleotides line up with TRBD2. The CDR3 consists of 16 residues. Germline CDR1 and CDR2: SGHNT and YENEEA. The V segment lost 4 bases and the J segment 5 bases; nucleotides outside the gene matches: 13. The CDR3 DNA reads as TGTGCCAGCAGCTCCCGTTGGGGGGGATCCGAGGAGACCCAGTACCTC. Its translation is CASSSRWGGSEETQYL.

This clonotype came up many times. CDR3 in amino acids: CASSYSIGEAFNQPQHF. CDR3 nucleotides: TGTGCCAGCAGTTACTCGATAGGCGAGGCCTTCAATCAGCCCCAGCATTTT. The chain combines TRBV6-2 or TRBV6-3 with TRBJ1-5; unclear D gene. V dropped 0 bases and J dropped 3 bases, with 15 bases sitting between them. CDR1 and CDR2 (germline): MNHEY, SVGEGT. The CDR3 covers 17 residues.

V usage is TRBV6-1 and J usage is TRBJ1-1; D remains ambiguous. V lost 5 bases, J lost 1 base, and 17 bases lay in between. This CDR3 comprises 16 residues. Germline V gives CDR1 MNHNS, CDR2 SASEGT. The CDR3 DNA is TGTGCCAGCAGTCAGCTGGGGAGGTGGGCGAACACTGAAGCTTTCTTT. Amino acids: CASSQLGRWANTEAFF.

This clonotype was detected ten times or more. The chain carries TRBV19 and TRBJ1-5, with TRBD1 matching over 8 bases. This CDR3 region has 16 residues. The germline V gene has CDR1 LNHDA and CDR2 SQIVND (reference sequence). V lost 4 bases and J lost 7; bases outside the gene matches: 12. CDR3 DNA sequence: TGTGCCAGTAGTACTCCGACAGGGGTAGAGGGCCAGCCCCAGCATTTT. Protein sequence: CASSTPTGVEGQPQHF.

This clonotype was seen at least ten times. The CDR3 here is CATRDSFGTTNTGELFF. In DNA, the CDR3 is TGTGCCACCAGGGACTCCTTCGGGACGACTAACACCGGGGAGCTGTTTTTT. The V and J genes are TRBV24-1 and TRBJ2-2; the D gene could be TRBD1 or TRBD2 (5 bases each). V was cut by 7 bases and J by 2 bases, with 19 bases left in between. The CDR3 extends over 17 amino acids. In germline, CDR1 is KGHDR, CDR2 SFDVKD.

There are many counts of this clonotype. The chain couples TRBV7-8 to TRBJ2-1; D gene unclear. Germline lookup yields CDR1 SGHVS and CDR2 FQNEAQ. V was cut by 0 bases and J by 5 bases, with 14 bases left in between. The CDR3 covers 16 residues. CDR3 region: CASSLASFANHNEQFF. CDR3 DNA: TGTGCCAGCAGCTTAGCCTCCTTCGCGAACCACAATGAGCAGTTCTTC. The complete variable domain, with remaining parts taken from reference TRBV7-8 and TRBJ2-1, reads GAGVSQSPRYKVAKRGQDVALRCDPISGHVSLFWYQQALGQGPEFLTYFQNEAQLDKSGLPSDRFFAERPEGSVSTLKIQRTQQEDSAVYLCASSLASFANHNEQFFGPGTRLTVL.

There are many counts of this clonotype. The chain joins TRBV7-9 to TRBJ2-5; TRBD1 matches at 12 bases. Germline assignment: CDR1 SEHNR and CDR2 FQNEAQ (reference sequence). The CDR3 is 19 residues long. Trimming at V came to 5 bases and at J to 1 base, leaving 14 bases not matched to a gene. The CDR3 sequence is CASSPGTGGPYFLQETQYF. The CDR3 DNA reads as TGTGCCAGCAGCCCCGGGACAGGGGGCCCGTACTTTCTCCAAGAGACCCAGTACTTC.

This clonotype was counted many times. The chain has TRBV7-8 and TRBJ2-5; D might be TRBD2 (5 bases). CDR1 is SGHVS and CDR2 is FQNEAQ in the germline V gene. V was clipped by 4 bases and J by 0 bases, with 21 bases between them. The CDR3 runs to 18 residues. The CDR3 reads CASSWSDLRATYQETQYF. The CDR3 region has the DNA TGTGCCAGCAGCTGGTCAGATTTGCGGGCAACGTACCAAGAGACCCAGTACTTC.

At least ten counts were recorded for this clonotype. This chain links TRBV5-8 with TRBJ1-2; possible D gene TRBD1, 6 bases. Germline assignment: CDR1 SGHTS and CDR2 YDEGEE. The CDR3 is 15 residues long. The ends were cut back, 4 bases at V and 4 bases at J, with 17 bases in the middle. The CDR3 sequence: CASSPKGVRGYGYTF. CDR3 coding DNA: TGTGCCAGCAGCCCCAAGGGGGTACGTGGCTATGGCTACACCTTC.

This clonotype was found many times. This chain links TRBV6-2 or TRBV6-3 with TRBJ2-3; 14 positions agree with TRBD2. The V and J ends lost 3 bases and 5 bases, in that order; junction bases with no gene match: 7. Germline CDR1 is MNHEY and CDR2 is SVGEGT. This CDR3 spans 17 amino acids. The CDR3 nucleotides are TGTGCCAGCAGTTATCGACTAGCGGGAGGGCCCGGAGATACGCAGTATTTT. Amino acid sequence: CASSYRLAGGPGDTQYF.

This clonotype showed up many times. The chain employs TRBV18 and TRBJ2-5; a possible D gene is TRBD2 (5 bases). The V end lost 3 bases, the J end lost 1 base, and 9 bases lay between the germline ends. Germline lookup yields CDR1 KGHSH and CDR2 LQKENI. The CDR3 runs 14 residues. The CDR3 reads CASSPSGTQETQYF. The CDR3 DNA follows: TGTGCCAGCTCACCGAGCGGTACCCAAGAGACCCAGTACTTC.

The genes are TRBV2 and TRBJ2-3; D may be TRBD2 (5 bases). Trimming cost V 5 bases and J 2 bases, with 11 bases left between them. Germline assignment: CDR1 SNHLY and CDR2 FYNNEI. The CDR3 runs 14 residues. CDR3 bases: TGTGCCAGCAGTTCGGGGTCCTACACAGATACGCAGTATTTT. It translates to CASSSGSYTDTQYF.

This clonotype was recorded many times. CDR3 sequence (DNA): TGTGCCAGCAGCCAAGAATTGGCAGGGGGCCTTCATGGCTACACCTTC. Its translation is CASSQELAGGLHGYTF. This rearrangement joins TRBV3-1 to TRBJ1-2; 8 bases fit TRBD1. The V segment lost 0 bases and the J segment 6 bases; nucleotides outside the gene matches: 9. The CDR3 is 16 amino acids. Per the germline V gene, CDR1 is LGHDT and CDR2 is YNNKEL (reference sequence). Supplemented by reference TRBV3-1 and TRBJ1-2, the full variable domain reads DTAVSQTPKYLVTQMGNDKSIKCEQNLGHDTMYWYKQDSKKFLKIMFSYNNKELIINETVPNRFSPKSPDKAHLNLHINSLELGDSAVYFCASSQELAGGLHGYTFGSGTRLTVV.

This clonotype was seen repeatedly, ten times or more. V and J are TRBV7-2 and TRBJ2-3, with TRBD2 matching 7 bases. The CDR3 is 14 amino acids. With 9 bases clipped from V and 5 bases from J, the junction kept 11 bases outside the gene matches. The germline gives CDR1 SGHTA, CDR2 FQGNSA. CDR3 sequence (DNA): TGTGCCAGGGGGGGGGGAGGGCCCGAAGATACGCAGTATTTT. This gives the protein CARGGGGPEDTQYF. Full variable domain (outside the CDR3, taken from reference TRBV7-2 and TRBJ2-3): GAGVSQSPSNKVTEKGKDVELRCDPISGHTALYWYRQSLGQGLEFLIYFQGNSAPDKSGLPSDRFSAERTGGSVSTLTIQRTQQEDSAVYLCARGGGGPEDTQYFGPGTRLTVL.

This clonotype was counted at least ten times. The V and J genes are TRBV14 and TRBJ2-1; no firm D call. The CDR3 covers 14 residues. Germline V CDR1 and CDR2: SGHDN, FVKESK. Trimming took 4 bases from V and 7 from J, leaving 14 bases between them. CDR3 nucleotides: TGTGCCAGCAGCCTCTGGGTGGGAATGAATGAGCAGTTCTTC. Its translation: CASSLWVGMNEQFF.

The chain uses TRBV6-2 or TRBV6-3 and TRBJ1-2; TRBD1 matches 8 bases. The ends lost 6 bases at V and 4 bases at J; junction bases unmatched: 10. The CDR3 totals 15 residues. Germline CDR1 and CDR2: MNHEY and SVGEGT. CDR3 in amino acids: CASSGGQGSRYGYTF. CDR3 sequence (DNA): TGTGCCAGCAGCGGTGGACAGGGAAGTCGCTATGGCTACACCTTC.